This T cell receptor (beta chain) was documented in a study of CD8+ T cells in alopecia areata. On the study more broadly: Disease severity was quantified as SALT score of affected scalp area.

The CDR3 contains 13 residues. With 2 bases clipped from V and 6 bases from J, the junction kept 3 bases outside the gene matches. The germline gives CDR1 MNHEY, CDR2 SMNVEV (reference sequence). Treatment in this sample: oral pan-JAK inhibitor, 5-10 mg twice daily. Extracted from the samples, RNA was reverse transcribed into cDNA to serve as the sequencing template. Clones were sequenced by immunoSEQ multiplex PCR, and TCRdb holds only the in-frame ones, with some missing. The sample contains fewer than 110,000 clones, under 90% of which appear only once. V gene TRBV27 combines with J gene TRBJ2-7; 8 bases fit TRBD1. Sequences were derived from CD8+ T cells sorted from blood, sampled at week 34, from a patient treated with tofacitinib. The sequence came from a human donor with alopecia areata. In nucleotides, the CDR3 is TGTGCCAGCAGTTTAGACAGGGGCCTCGAGCAGTACTTC. Translation: CASSLDRGLEQYF.